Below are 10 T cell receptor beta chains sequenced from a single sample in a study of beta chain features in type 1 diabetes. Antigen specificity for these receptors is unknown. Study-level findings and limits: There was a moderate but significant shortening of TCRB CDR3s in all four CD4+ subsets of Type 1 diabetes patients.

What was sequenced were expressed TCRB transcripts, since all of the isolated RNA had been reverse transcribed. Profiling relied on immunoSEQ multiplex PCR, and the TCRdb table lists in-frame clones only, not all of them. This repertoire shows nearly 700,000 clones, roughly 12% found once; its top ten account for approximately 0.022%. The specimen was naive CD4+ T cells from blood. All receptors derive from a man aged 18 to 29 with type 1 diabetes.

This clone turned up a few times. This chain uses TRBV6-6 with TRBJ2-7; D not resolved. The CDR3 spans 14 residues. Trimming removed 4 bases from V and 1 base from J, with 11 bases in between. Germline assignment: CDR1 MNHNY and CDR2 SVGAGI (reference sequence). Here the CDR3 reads CASSSWQASYEQYF. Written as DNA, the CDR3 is TGTGCCAGCAGTTCTTGGCAGGCTTCCTACGAGCAGTACTTC.

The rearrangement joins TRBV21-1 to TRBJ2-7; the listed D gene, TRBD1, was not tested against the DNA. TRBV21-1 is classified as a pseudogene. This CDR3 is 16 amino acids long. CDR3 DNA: TGTGCCAGCAGCAGAGGAGACAGGGAATTCGTCTACGAGCAGTACTTC. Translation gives CASSRGDREFVYEQYF.

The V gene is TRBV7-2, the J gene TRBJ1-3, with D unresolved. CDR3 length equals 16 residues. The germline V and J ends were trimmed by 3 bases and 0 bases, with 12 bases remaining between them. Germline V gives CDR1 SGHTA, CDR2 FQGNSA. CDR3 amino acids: CASSFSSSYSGNTIYF. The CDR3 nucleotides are TGTGCCAGCAGCTTTTCCTCCTCCTACTCTGGAAACACCATATATTTT. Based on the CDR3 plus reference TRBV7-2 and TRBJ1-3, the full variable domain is GAGVSQSPSNKVTEKGKDVELRCDPISGHTALYWYRQSLGQGLEFLIYFQGNSAPDKSGLPSDRFSAERTGGSVSTLTIQRTQQEDSAVYLCASSFSSSYSGNTIYFGEGSWLTVV.

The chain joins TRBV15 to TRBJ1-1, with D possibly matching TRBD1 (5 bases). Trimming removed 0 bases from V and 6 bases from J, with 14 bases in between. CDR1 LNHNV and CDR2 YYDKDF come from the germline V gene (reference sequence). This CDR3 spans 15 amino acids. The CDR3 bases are TGTGCCACCAGCAGAGAAGGGGTAATTAGGCCTGAAGCTTTCTTT. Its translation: CATSREGVIRPEAFF.

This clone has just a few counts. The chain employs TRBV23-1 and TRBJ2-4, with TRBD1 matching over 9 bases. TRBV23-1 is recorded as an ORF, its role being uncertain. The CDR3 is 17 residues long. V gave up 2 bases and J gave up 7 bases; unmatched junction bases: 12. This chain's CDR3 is CASSQKPRQGVGNIQYF. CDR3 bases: TGCGCCAGCAGTCAAAAGCCCCGACAGGGGGTCGGTAACATTCAGTACTTC.

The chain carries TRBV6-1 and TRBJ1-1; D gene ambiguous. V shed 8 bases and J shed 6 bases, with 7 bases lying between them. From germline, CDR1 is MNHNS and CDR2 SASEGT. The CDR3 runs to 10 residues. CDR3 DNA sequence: TGTGCCAGCGGGGTCTCTGAAGCTTTCTTT. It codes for CASGVSEAFF.

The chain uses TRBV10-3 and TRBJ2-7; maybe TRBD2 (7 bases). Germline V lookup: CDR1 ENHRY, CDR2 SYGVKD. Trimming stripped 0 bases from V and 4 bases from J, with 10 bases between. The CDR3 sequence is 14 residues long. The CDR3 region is CAISESEGGYEQYF. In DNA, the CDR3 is TGTGCCATCAGTGAGTCGGAGGGGGGGTACGAGCAGTACTTC.

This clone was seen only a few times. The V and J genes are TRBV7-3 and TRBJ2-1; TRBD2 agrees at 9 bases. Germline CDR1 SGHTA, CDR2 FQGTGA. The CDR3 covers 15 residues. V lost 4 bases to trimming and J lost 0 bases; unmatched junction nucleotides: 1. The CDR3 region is CASSSSGDSYNEQFF. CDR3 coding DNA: TGTGCCAGCAGCTCTAGCGGGGACTCCTACAATGAGCAGTTCTTC.

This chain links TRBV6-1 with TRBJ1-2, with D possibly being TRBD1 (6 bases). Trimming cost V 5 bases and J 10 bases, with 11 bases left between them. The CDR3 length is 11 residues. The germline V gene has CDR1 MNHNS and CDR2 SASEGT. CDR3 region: CASSYGTSYTF. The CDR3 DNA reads TGTGCCAGCAGTTACGGGACATCCTACACCTTC.

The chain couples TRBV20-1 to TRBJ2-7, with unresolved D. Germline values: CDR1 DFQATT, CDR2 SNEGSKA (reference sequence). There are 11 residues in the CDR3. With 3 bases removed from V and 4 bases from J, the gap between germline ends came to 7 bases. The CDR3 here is CSARETYEQYF. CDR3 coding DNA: TGCAGTGCTAGGGAGACTTACGAGCAGTACTTC.